Below, 21 T cell receptor beta chains from the same sample are listed, as sequenced in a study of cytomegalovirus exposure and HLA in healthy donors. The PCR was carried out with 60 Vbeta primers and 13 Jbeta primers. Clones were read by immunoSEQ multiplex PCR, and TCRdb kept only the in-frame ones, dropping some. The sample yields 150,000 to 180,000 clones, 65% to 85% seen once. The sample consisted of PBMCs. The source of these receptors is a man between 18 and 29 years old in good health and CMV-seronegative.

This chain links TRBV5-5 with TRBJ1-5; D may be TRBD1 (5 bases). Trimming took 1 base from V and 2 from J, leaving 13 bases between them. The V gene's germline CDR1 is SGHKS and CDR2 YYEKEE (reference sequence). The CDR3 is made up of 16 amino acids. The CDR3 here is CASSLTADMGNQPQHF. CDR3 DNA sequence: TGTGCCAGCAGCTTGACGGCGGACATGGGCAATCAGCCCCAGCATTTT.

A few counts support this clone. The CDR3 sequence is CASSMGLAGPTGELFF. The CDR3 DNA reads TGTGCCAGTAGTATGGGACTAGCGGGACCCACCGGGGAGCTGTTTTTT. V gene TRBV19 combines with J gene TRBJ2-2; 13 nucleotides align to TRBD2. CDR1 LNHDA and CDR2 SQIVND come from the germline V gene (reference sequence). Trimming cost V 3 bases and J 4 bases; bases outside gene matches: 2. The CDR3 covers 16 residues. The full variable domain, completed using reference TRBV19 and TRBJ2-2, is DGGITQSPKYLFRKEGQNVTLSCEQNLNHDAMYWYRQDPGQGLRLIYYSQIVNDFQKGDIAEGYSVSREKKESFPLTVTSAQKNPTAFYLCASSMGLAGPTGELFFGEGSRLTVL.

The gene calls are TRBV5-5 and TRBJ1-3, with 8 nucleotides matching TRBD1. Trimming removed 1 base from V and 1 base from J; junction bases left unmatched: 1. Germline CDR1 and CDR2: SGHKS and YYEKEE (reference sequence). The CDR3 contains 15 residues. The DNA of the CDR3 is TGTGCCAGCAGCTTGCAGGGGGCTTCTGGAAACACCATATATTTT. This encodes CASSLQGASGNTIYF.

The chain recombines TRBV5-4 with TRBJ1-2; TRBD1 matches 7 bases. Trimming removed 0 bases from V and 8 bases from J; junction bases left unmatched: 7. This CDR3 has 14 amino acids. Germline CDR1 and CDR2: SGHNT and YYREEE (reference sequence). CDR3 loop: CASSLVETGRGYTF. The CDR3 DNA reads as TGTGCCAGCAGCTTGGTGGAGACAGGGAGGGGCTACACCTTC.

The gene calls are TRBV10-2 and TRBJ2-7; maybe TRBD1 (6 bases). From germline, CDR1 is WSHSY and CDR2 SAAADI. The CDR3 extends over 13 amino acids. Trimming removed 6 bases from V and 0 bases from J, with 9 bases in between. The CDR3: CASRQDSSYEQYV. The CDR3 nucleotides read TGCGCCAGCAGGCAGGACAGCTCCTACGAGCAGTACGTC.

This chain links TRBV21-1 with TRBJ1-6; whether TRBD1, the table's D call, matches the DNA was not checked. TRBV21-1 is a pseudogene. The CDR3 runs 15 residues. The CDR3, as DNA: TGTGCCAGCAGCAAACCGTCGGCAGGGGTATCACCCCTCCACTTT. Residues: CASSKPSAGVSPLHF.

The chain is built from TRBV9 and TRBJ2-1; 7 nucleotides agree with TRBD1. Germline CDR1 is SGDLS and CDR2 is YYNGEE. The V and J ends lost 4 bases and 15 bases, in that order; junction bases with no gene match: 10. The CDR3 loop spans 12 amino acids. The CDR3 region is CASSPRDSSRFF. In DNA, the CDR3 is TGTGCCAGCAGCCCTCGGGACAGTAGTCGGTTCTTC.

This chain uses TRBV6-5 with TRBJ1-5; D gene unclear. The length of the CDR3 is 15 residues. The germline V gene has CDR1 MNHEY and CDR2 SVGAGI. The V and J ends lost 8 bases and 0 bases respectively, with 14 bases between them. The CDR3 reads CASGLGVGSNQPQHF. CDR3 sequence (DNA): TGTGCCAGCGGGCTGGGTGTTGGTAGCAATCAGCCCCAGCATTTT.

The rearrangement joins TRBV10-1 to TRBJ1-3; D remains ambiguous. Trimming took 4 bases from V and 0 from J, leaving 7 bases between them. CDR3 length: 14 residues. Germline V lookup: CDR1 WNHNN, CDR2 SYGVQD (reference sequence). Here the CDR3 reads CASSAQFSGNTIYF. Here the CDR3 DNA reads TGCGCCAGCAGTGCTCAGTTCTCTGGAAACACCATATATTTT.

As DNA, the CDR3 is TGTGCCAGCAGTTACGGGGGGTTAACTAATGAAAAACTGTTTTTT. Residues: CASSYGGLTNEKLFF. This chain uses TRBV6-5 with TRBJ1-4; D possibly corresponds to TRBD1 (5 bases). Trimming cost V 2 bases and J 1 base, with 8 bases left between them. The germline CDR1 and CDR2 sequences are MNHEY and SVGAGI. There are 15 residues in the CDR3.

V and J are TRBV7-9 and TRBJ1-1, with 8 bases fitting TRBD1. The germline CDR1 and CDR2 sequences are SEHNR and FQNEAQ (reference sequence). V shed 5 bases, J shed 3 bases, and the junction held 14 bases outside the gene matches. CDR3 length equals 17 residues. The CDR3 DNA sequence: TGTGCCAGCAGCGCCCGGACAGGGAGCCTCGGTGACACTGAAGCTTTCTTT. Amino acids: CASSARTGSLGDTEAFF.

This sequence joins TRBV7-2 and TRBJ1-2; TRBD1 is a possible D gene (5 bases). Germline V CDR1 and CDR2: SGHTA, FQGNSA. CDR3 length: 14 residues. Between the trimmed V and J ends, which lost 5 bases and 7 bases, there was a span of 17 bases. CDR3 bases: TGTGCCAGCAGCCAGGGAGATCCCGGGGGTGGCTACACCTTC. Residues: CASSQGDPGGGYTF.

The rearrangement joins TRBV28 to TRBJ1-3; D gene unclear. The CDR3 contains 16 residues. The germline V gene encodes CDR1 MDHEN and CDR2 SYDVKM. V dropped 6 bases and J dropped 2 bases, with 17 bases sitting between them. DNA for the CDR3: TGTGCCAGCAGCCCTTGGGAGGGAGGCACTGGAAACACCATATATTTT. Translation: CASSPWEGGTGNTIYF.

The chain joins TRBV6-1 to TRBJ1-2; TRBD1 matches at 7 bases. Germline assignment: CDR1 MNHNS and CDR2 SASEGT. Unmatched junction bases numbered 11, after V lost 7 bases and J lost 6 bases. This CDR3 is 14 amino acids long. CDR3 protein: CASNNPGQRNGYTF. The CDR3 region has the DNA TGTGCCAGCAACAACCCGGGACAGAGGAATGGCTACACCTTC.

This clone occurred a few times. The chain uses TRBV5-1 and TRBJ1-3, with D uncertain. The germline V and J ends were trimmed by 0 bases and 2 bases, with 9 bases remaining between them. This CDR3 contains 15 residues. Looked up from germline, CDR1 is SGHRS and CDR2 is YFSETQ. CDR3 nucleotide sequence: TGCGCCAGCAGCTTGGATTCCGGTCCTGGAAACACCATATATTTT. Its protein is CASSLDSGPGNTIYF.

Only a few counts were recorded for this clone. The rearrangement links TRBV9 to TRBJ2-4; tentatively, D is TRBD1 (5 bases). Germline CDR1 reads SGDLS; CDR2 reads YYNGEE. The CDR3 loop spans 15 amino acids. Trimming shortened V by 4 bases and J by 2 bases, and 13 bases separated the two germline ends. CDR3 residues: CASSPRQYSKNIQYF. The CDR3 DNA follows: TGTGCCAGCAGCCCTAGACAGTACTCCAAAAACATTCAGTACTTC.

This rearrangement joins TRBV5-5 to TRBJ1-2; tentatively, D is TRBD1 (6 bases). V lost 4 bases and J 4 bases, leaving 20 bases between the germline ends. CDR3 length: 16 residues. The germline gives CDR1 SGHKS, CDR2 YYEKEE (reference sequence). The CDR3 DNA sequence: TGTGCCAGCAGCCCGGGAGGGGGGTGGTTGTTCTATGGCTACACCTTC. Residues: CASSPGGGWLFYGYTF.

The rearrangement joins TRBV30 to TRBJ2-1; D possibly corresponds to TRBD2 (7 bases). Trimming left V 0 bases short and J 9 bases short, with 15 bases between. CDR3 length: 14 amino acids. Germline CDR1 and CDR2: GTSNPN and SVGIG (reference sequence). In DNA, the CDR3 is TGTGCCTGGAGTGTACTGGGGGGGCAGGGTGAGCAGTTCTTC. Protein: CAWSVLGGQGEQFF.

The DNA of the CDR3 is TGTGCCAGCAGCGTGACAGGGTTTGATAGCTACACCTTC. This gives the protein CASSVTGFDSYTF. The chain carries TRBV2 and TRBJ1-2, with 7 bases fitting TRBD1. Per germline, CDR1 SNHLY and CDR2 FYNNEI. J was trimmed by 9 bases and V by 6 bases; bases with no gene match: 10. The CDR3 sequence is 13 residues long.

The chain uses TRBV5-4 and TRBJ1-1; D is uncertain. The length of the CDR3 is 13 residues. The V end lost 7 bases, the J end lost 1 base, and 11 bases lay between the germline ends. From germline, CDR1 is SGHNT and CDR2 YYREEE (reference sequence). CDR3 loop: CASEGRPNTEAFF. The CDR3 coding sequence is TGTGCCAGCGAGGGAAGGCCGAACACTGAAGCTTTCTTT. The variable domain in full, completed from reference TRBV5-4 and TRBJ1-1, reads ETGVTQSPTHLIKTRGQQVTLRCSSQSGHNTVSWYQQALGQGPQFIFQYYREEENGRGNFPPRFSGLQFPNYSSELNVNALELDDSALYLCASEGRPNTEAFFGQGTRLTVV.

The rearrangement joins TRBV27 to TRBJ1-5; D remains ambiguous. The CDR3 spans 13 residues. The germline V and J ends were trimmed by 0 bases and 4 bases, with 4 bases remaining between them. Germline V gene lookup returns CDR1 MNHEY and CDR2 SMNVEV (reference sequence). This CDR3 is CASSLSPNQPQHF. As DNA, the CDR3 is TGTGCCAGCAGTTTATCTCCGAATCAGCCCCAGCATTTT.